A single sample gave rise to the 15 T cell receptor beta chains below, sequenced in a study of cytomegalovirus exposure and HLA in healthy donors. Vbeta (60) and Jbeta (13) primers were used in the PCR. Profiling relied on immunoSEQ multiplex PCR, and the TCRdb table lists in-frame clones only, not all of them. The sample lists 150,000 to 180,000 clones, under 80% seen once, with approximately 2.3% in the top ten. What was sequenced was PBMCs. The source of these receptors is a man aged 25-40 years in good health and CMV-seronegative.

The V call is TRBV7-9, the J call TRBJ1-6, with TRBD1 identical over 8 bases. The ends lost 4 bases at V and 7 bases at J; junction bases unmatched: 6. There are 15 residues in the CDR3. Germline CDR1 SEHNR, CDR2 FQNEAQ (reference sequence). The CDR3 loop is CASSSRQGRNSPLHF. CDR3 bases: TGTGCCAGCAGCTCACGACAGGGGCGAAATTCACCCCTCCACTTT.

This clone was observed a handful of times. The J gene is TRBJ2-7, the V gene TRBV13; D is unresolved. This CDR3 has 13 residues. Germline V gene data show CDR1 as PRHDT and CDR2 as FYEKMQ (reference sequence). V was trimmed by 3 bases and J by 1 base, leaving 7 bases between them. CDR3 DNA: TGTGCCAGCAGCTTCCACAGTTCCTACGAGCAGTACTTC. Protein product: CASSFHSSYEQYF. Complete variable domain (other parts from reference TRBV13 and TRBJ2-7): AAGVIQSPRHLIKEKRETATLKCYPIPRHDTVYWYQQGPGQDPQFLISFYEKMQSDKGSIPDRFSAQQFSDYHSELNMSSLELGDSALYFCASSFHSSYEQYFGPGTRLTVT.

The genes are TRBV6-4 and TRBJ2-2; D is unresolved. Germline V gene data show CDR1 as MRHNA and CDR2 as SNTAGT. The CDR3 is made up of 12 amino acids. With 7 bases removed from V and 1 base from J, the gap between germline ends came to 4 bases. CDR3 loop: CASIMNTGELFF. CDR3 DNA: TGTGCCAGCATTATGAACACCGGGGAGCTGTTTTTT.

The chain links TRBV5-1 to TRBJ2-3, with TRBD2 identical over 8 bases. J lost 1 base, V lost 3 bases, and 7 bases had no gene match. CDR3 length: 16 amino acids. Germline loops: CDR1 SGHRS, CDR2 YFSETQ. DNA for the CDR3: TGCGCCAGCAGCTCAGGGACTAGTACGGGCACAGATACGCAGTATTTT. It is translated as CASSSGTSTGTDTQYF. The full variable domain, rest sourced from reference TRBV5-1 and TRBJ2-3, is KAGVTQTPRYLIKTRGQQVTLSCSPISGHRSVSWYQQTPGQGLQFLFEYFSETQRNKGNFPGRFSGRQFSNSRSEMNVSTLELGDSALYLCASSSGTSTGTDTQYFGPGTRLTVL.

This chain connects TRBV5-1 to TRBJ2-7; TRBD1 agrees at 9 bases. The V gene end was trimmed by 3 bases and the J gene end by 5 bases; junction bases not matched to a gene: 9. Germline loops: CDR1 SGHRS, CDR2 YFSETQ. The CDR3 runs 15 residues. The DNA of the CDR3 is TGCGCCAGCAGCTCTCCGGGACAGGGACCCCACGAGCAGTACTTC. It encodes CASSSPGQGPHEQYF.

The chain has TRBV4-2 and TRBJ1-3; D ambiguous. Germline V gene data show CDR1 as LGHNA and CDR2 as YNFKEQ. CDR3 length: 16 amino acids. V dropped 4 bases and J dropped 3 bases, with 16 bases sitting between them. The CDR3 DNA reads TGTGCCAGCAGCCCCCGAGGGCCAGGCGGTGGAAACACCATATATTTT. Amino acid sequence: CASSPRGPGGGNTIYF.

In nucleotides, the CDR3 is TGCGCCAGCAGCCAAGATCCGGGACAGTCGACCTACGAGCAGTACTTC. Translation gives CASSQDPGQSTYEQYF. V and J are TRBV4-3 and TRBJ2-7; the match to TRBD1 covers 7 bases. The CDR3 loop spans 16 amino acids. V lost 0 bases, J lost 2 bases, and 7 bases stayed unmatched. Germline V gene data show CDR1 as LGHNA and CDR2 as YSLEER.

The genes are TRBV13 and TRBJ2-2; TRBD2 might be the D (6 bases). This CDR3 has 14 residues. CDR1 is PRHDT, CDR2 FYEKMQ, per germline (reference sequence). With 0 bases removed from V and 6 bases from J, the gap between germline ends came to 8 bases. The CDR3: CASSLGRGSGELFF. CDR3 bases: TGTGCCAGCAGCTTAGGCCGGGGGTCCGGGGAGCTGTTTTTT.

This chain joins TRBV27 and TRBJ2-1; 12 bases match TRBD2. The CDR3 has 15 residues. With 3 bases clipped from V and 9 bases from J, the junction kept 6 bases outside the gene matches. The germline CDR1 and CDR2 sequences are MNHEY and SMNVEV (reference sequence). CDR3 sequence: CASSFSSGGAGEQFF. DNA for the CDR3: TGTGCCAGCAGTTTTTCTAGCGGGGGGGCCGGTGAGCAGTTCTTC.

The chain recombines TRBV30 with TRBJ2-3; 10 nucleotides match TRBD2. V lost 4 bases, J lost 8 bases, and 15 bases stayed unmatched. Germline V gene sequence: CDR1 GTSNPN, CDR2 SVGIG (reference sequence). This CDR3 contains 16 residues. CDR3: CAWTGLRSGGSGTQYF. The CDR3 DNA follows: TGTGCCTGGACGGGCCTCCGTAGCGGGGGGTCAGGTACGCAGTATTTT.

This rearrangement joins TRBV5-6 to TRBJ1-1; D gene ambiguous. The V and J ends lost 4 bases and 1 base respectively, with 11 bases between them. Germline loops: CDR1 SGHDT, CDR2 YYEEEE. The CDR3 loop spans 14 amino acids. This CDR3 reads CASSPDRGNTEAFF. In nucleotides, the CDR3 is TGTGCCAGCAGCCCGGACCGGGGGAACACTGAAGCTTTCTTT.

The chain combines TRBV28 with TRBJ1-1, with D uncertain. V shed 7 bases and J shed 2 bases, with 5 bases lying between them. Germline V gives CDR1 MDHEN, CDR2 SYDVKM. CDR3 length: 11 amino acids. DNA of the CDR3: TGTGCCAGCATTCAAAACACTGAAGCTTTCTTT. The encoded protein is CASIQNTEAFF.

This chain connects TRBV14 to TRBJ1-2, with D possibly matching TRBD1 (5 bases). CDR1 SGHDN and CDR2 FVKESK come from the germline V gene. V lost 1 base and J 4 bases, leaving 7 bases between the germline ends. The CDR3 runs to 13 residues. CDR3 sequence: CASSQGQTYGYTF. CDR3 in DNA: TGTGCCAGCAGCCAAGGACAGACCTATGGCTACACCTTC.

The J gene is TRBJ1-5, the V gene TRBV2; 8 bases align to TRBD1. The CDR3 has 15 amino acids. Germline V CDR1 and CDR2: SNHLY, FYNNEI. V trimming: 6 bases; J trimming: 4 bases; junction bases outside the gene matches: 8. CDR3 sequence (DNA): TGTGCCAGCAGGGCGGGACAGGTTATTAATCAGCCCCAGCATTTT. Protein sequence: CASRAGQVINQPQHF.

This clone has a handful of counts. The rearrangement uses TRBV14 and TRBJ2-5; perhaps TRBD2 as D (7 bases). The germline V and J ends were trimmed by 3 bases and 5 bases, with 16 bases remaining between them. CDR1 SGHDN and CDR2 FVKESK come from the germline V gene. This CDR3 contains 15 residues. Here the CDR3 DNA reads TGTGCCAGCAGCCACGGGGGGCGACTTGGGGAGACCCAGTACTTC. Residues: CASSHGGRLGETQYF.